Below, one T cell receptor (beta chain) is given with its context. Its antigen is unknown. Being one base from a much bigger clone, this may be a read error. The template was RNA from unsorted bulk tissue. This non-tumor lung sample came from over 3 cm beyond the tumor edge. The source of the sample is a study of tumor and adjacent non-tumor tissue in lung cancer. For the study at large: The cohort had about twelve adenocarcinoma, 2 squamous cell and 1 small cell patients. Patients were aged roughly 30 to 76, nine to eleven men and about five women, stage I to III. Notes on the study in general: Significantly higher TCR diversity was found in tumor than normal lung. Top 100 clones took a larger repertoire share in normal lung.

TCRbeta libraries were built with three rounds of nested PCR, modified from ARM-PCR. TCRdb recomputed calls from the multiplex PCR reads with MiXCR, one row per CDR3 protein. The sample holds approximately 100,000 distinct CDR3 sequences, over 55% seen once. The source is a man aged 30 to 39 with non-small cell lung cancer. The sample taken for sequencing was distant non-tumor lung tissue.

The CDR3 loop is CASSGWTSWSYEQYF. The CDR3 coding sequence is TGTGCCAGCAGCGGCTGGACTAGCTGGAGTTACGAGCAGTACTTC. The genes are TRBV5-4 and TRBJ2-7, with 8 nucleotides matching TRBD2. CDR1 is SGHNT and CDR2 is YYREEE in the germline V gene (reference sequence). V gave up 4 bases and J gave up 4 bases; unmatched junction bases: 10. There are 15 residues in the CDR3.